Reported below is one TCR beta chain. Its antigen remains unidentified. This entry comes from a study of post-analysis software for immune sequencing data. The study, taken as a whole, reports: The five TRBV segments detected at higher frequency in patients than in controls included TRBV5-6, TRBV5-1 and TRBV20-1.

The germline V gene encodes CDR1 SGHRS and CDR2 YFSETQ. The germline V and J ends were trimmed by 4 bases and 7 bases, with 17 bases remaining between them. CDR3 length: 14 residues. Researchers reported that TCR beta cDNA libraries carried unique molecular identifiers. A population of 1 to 10 million T cells gave rise to 450,000 to 500,000 cDNA molecules. TCRdb reprocessed the PCR reads with MiXCR, giving one entry per CDR3 protein. Of roughly 620,000 distinct CDR3 sequences listed, around 47% are singletons. The TCR comes from a girl aged 10 to 17 with multiple sclerosis. Sequenced material: blood. The chain links TRBV5-1 to TRBJ1-2, with unresolved D. The DNA for the CDR3 is TGCGCCAGCAGCCCACGAGACGGGAATGGTGGCTACACCTTC. Translating it yields CASSPRDGNGGYTF.